What follows are 5 T cell receptor beta chains derived from one specimen sequenced in a study of Ad26.COV2.S vaccination and SARS-CoV-2 variants. Treatment defined: 19 received Ad26.COV2.S at low or high dose, single or two shots; roughly five received placebo; per-sample allocation not given. Following the first vaccine or placebo injection, samples were taken on day 63. TCRdb keeps only in-frame clones here, not all; method: immunoSEQ multiplex PCR. This sample has a few hundred thousand clones; over 75% occur once, and the top ten carry around 3.6%. Sample: peripheral blood, taken in a trial of Ad26.COV2.S vaccine versus placebo. The receptors originated from a person aged 18 to 65 who received the Ad26.COV2.S COVID-19 vaccine or a placebo.

The chain is built from TRBV6-7 and TRBJ2-7; tentatively, D is TRBD2 (5 bases). TRBV6-7 is annotated as an ORF whose role is uncertain. This CDR3 spans 18 amino acids. Trimming removed 6 bases at V and 1 base at J, with 25 bases between. Here the CDR3 DNA reads TGTGCCAGCAGAACCCCCTCCGAACTGGGGAGACGATCCTACGAGCAGTACTTC. Translation gives CASRTPSELGRRSYEQYF.

The chain joins TRBV3-1 (or the pseudogene TRBV3-2) to TRBJ2-2; a possible D gene is TRBD1 (5 bases). Germline-derived CDR1 and CDR2 are LGHDT and YNNKEL (reference sequence). Trimming cost V 3 bases and J 6 bases, with 17 bases left between them. The CDR3 totals 16 residues. CDR3 amino acids: CASSHYLQETPGELFF. DNA of the CDR3: TGTGCCAGCAGCCACTATTTACAGGAAACACCCGGGGAGCTGTTTTTT.

The chain employs TRBV6-5 and TRBJ2-2; D gene uncertain. V was pared by 7 bases and J by 2 bases, with 11 bases between. Per the germline V gene, CDR1 is MNHEY and CDR2 is SVGAGI. This CDR3 region has 14 residues. The CDR3 here is CASIAGPNTGELFF. In DNA, the CDR3 is TGTGCCAGCATCGCAGGTCCTAACACCGGGGAGCTGTTTTTT.

This chain uses TRBV24-1 with TRBJ2-7; possibly TRBD1 or TRBD2 for D (5 bases each). The CDR3 is 14 amino acids. V shed 1 base and J shed 2 bases, with 8 bases lying between them. Germline CDR1 and CDR2: KGHDR and SFDVKD. CDR3: CATSDFWGTYEQYF. The CDR3, as DNA: TGTGCCACCAGTGATTTTTGGGGGACCTACGAGCAGTACTTC.

This clone was detected once. The genes are TRBV7-9 and TRBJ1-4, with D maybe TRBD1 (5 bases). CDR3 size: 15 residues. CDR1 and CDR2 (germline): SEHNR, FQNEAQ (reference sequence). The ends were cut back, 1 base at V and 6 bases at J, with 12 bases in the middle. CDR3 coding DNA: TGTGCCAGCAGCTTAGTTTCAGGGTGGGATGAAAAACTGTTTTTT. Translating it yields CASSLVSGWDEKLFF.